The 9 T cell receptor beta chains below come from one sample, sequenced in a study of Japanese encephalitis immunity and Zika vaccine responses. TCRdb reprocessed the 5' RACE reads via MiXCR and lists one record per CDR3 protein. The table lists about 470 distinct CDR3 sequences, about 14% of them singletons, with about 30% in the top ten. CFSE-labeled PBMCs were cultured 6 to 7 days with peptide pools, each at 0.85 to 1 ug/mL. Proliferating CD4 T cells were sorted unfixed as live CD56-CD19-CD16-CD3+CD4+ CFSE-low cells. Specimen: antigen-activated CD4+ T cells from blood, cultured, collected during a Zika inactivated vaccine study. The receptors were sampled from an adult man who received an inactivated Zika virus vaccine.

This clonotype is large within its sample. As DNA, the CDR3 is TGTGCCAGCAGTCCCACGTCCTACGAGCAGTACGTC. This encodes CASSPTSYEQYV. The chain joins TRBV6-6 to TRBJ2-7; D ambiguous. The germline V gene has CDR1 MNHNY and CDR2 SVGAGI (reference sequence). This CDR3 is built from 12 residues. Trimming left V 5 bases short and J 1 base short, with 6 bases between.

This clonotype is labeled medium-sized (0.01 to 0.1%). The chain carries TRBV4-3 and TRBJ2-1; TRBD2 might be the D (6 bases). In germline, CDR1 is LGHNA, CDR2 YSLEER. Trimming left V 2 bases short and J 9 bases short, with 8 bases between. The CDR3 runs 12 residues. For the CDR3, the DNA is TGCGCCAGCAGCCAACAGGAGGGTGAGCAGTTCTTC. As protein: CASSQQEGEQFF.

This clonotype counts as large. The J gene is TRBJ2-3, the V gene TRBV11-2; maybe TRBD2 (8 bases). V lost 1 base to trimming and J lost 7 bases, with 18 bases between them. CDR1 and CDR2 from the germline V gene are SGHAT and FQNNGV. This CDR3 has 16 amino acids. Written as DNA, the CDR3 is TGTGCCAGCAGCTTAGCGGGAGGGGGCTTTGGGCATACGCAGTATTTT. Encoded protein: CASSLAGGGFGHTQYF.

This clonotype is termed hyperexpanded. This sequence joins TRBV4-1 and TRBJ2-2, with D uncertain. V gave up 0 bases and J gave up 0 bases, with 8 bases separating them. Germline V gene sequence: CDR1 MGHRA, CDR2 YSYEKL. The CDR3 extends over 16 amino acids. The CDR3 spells CASSQDSNSNTGELFF. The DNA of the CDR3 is TGCGCCAGCAGCCAAGACTCGAACTCGAACACCGGGGAGCTGTTTTTT.

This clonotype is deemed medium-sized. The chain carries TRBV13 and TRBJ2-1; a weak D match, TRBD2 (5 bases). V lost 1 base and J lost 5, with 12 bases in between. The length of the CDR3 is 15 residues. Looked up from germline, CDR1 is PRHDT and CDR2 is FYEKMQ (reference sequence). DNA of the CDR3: TGTGCCAGCAGCTTAGAGGGTAGCGTCCACAATGAGCAGTTCTTC. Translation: CASSLEGSVHNEQFF.

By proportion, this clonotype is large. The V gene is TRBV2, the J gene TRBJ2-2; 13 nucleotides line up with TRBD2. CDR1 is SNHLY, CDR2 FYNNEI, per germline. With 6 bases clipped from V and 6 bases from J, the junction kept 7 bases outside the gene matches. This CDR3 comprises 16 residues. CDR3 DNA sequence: TGTGCCAGCAGGGGAACTAGCGGGGGGGCTTCCGGGGAGCTGTTTTTT. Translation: CASRGTSGGASGELFF.

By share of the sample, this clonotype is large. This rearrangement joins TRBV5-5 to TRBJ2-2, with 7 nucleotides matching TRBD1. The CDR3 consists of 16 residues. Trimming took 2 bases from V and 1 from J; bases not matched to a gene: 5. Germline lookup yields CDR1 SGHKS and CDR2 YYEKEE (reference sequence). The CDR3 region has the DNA TGTGCCAGCAGCTTAATTGGGACAGTGAACACCGGGGAGCTGTTTTTT. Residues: CASSLIGTVNTGELFF.

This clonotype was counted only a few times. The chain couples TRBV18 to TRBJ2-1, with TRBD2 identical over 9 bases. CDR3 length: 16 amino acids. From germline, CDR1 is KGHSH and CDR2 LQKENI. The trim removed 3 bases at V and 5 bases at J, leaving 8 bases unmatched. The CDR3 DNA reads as TGTGCCAGCTCACCCCCCGCGGGGGGGCTTGACAATGAGCAGTTCTTC. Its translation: CASSPPAGGLDNEQFF. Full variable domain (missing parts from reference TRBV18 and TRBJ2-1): NAGVMQNPRHLVRRRGQEARLRCSPMKGHSHVYWYRQLPEEGLKFMVYLQKENIIDESGMPKERFSAEFPKEGPSILRIQQVVRGDSAAYFCASSPPAGGLDNEQFFGPGTRLTVL.

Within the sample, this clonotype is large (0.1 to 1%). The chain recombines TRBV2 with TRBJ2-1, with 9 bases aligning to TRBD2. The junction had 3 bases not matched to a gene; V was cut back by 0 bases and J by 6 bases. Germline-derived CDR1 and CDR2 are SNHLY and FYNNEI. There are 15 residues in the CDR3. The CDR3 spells CASSEAAGGLNEQFF. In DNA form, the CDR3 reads TGTGCCAGCAGTGAAGCGGCGGGGGGGCTCAATGAGCAGTTCTTC.